The clone carrying this T cell receptor (beta chain) was counted ten times or more. Its antigen is not identified. The data derive from a study of neurological immune-mediated disorders. With 10-nucleotide random UMIs, 5'RACE was used to make the cDNA. TCRdb ran MiXCR on the 5' RACE reads and lists one entry per CDR3 protein. This sample has under 75,000 distinct CDR3 sequences; 3% to 4% occur once, and the top ten carry about 5%. Germline V gene sequence: CDR1 MNHNY, CDR2 SVGAGI (reference sequence). The CDR3 spans 16 residues. V lost 6 bases to trimming and J lost 1 base, with 15 bases between them. Study-wide findings and caveats: Multiple sclerosis was found to have the least TCR clonal expansion, below healthy controls, and HTLV-1-associated myelopathy the most. None of the CDR3 amino acid sequences of expanded clones were shared across subjects, and this suggested private repertoires in all groups. For the multiple sclerosis repertoire cluster, no association with any clinical or MRI feature was found.

The specimen was PBMCs. V is TRBV6-6 and J is TRBJ2-2; D remains unclear. This receptor was obtained from a woman aged 50 to 65 with multiple sclerosis. This CDR3 reads CASSPVGPRNTGELFF. For the CDR3, the DNA is TGTGCCAGCAGCCCGGTCGGTCCGAGGAACACCGGGGAGCTGTTTTTT.